Sequencing of this T cell receptor (beta chain) was carried out in a study of shared clonotypes between healthy human individuals. In the source study's methods: ImmunoSEQ junction-only sequences lacked quality scores, so their filtering differed. Profiled with immunoSEQ multiplex PCR; TCRdb holds only in-frame clones, not every one. The V and J calls and clone size are taken from that table; D and trimming were inferred from the DNA. The data contain some 380,000 clones, about 96% of them seen just once; the ten biggest clones take up about 0.32%. The V end was cut by 1 base, the J end by 4 bases, with 5 bases between. Germline loops: CDR1 MNHNS, CDR2 SASEGT. The CDR3 has 13 amino acids. This clone has just a few counts. Antigen specificity is unknown. The sample has other DNA sequences that encode this CDR3 too. Study-wide findings and caveats: Clonotype sharing among donors likely depends on sequencing depth.

The chain employs TRBV6-1 and TRBJ1-5, with D unclear. The origin of this receptor is a man younger than 45 in good health. The sample consisted of memory CD8+ T cells sorted from blood. The sample's subset: CD45RO+ cells pooled with CCR7-negative TemRA cells. CDR3 in DNA: TGTGCCAGCAGTGAAGGCGTTAATCAGCCCCAGCATTTT. Protein: CASSEGVNQPQHF.